A selection of T cell receptor beta chains follows, all from one sample in a study of T cell repertoires in cytomegalovirus infection. Their cognate antigens are unknown. One entry per CDR3 protein results from TCRdb running MiXCR on the reads. This sample carries approximately 220,000 distinct CDR3 sequences, around 35% of them seen once, and the ten largest clones take 55% to 60%. Material: CD8+ T cells from cultured PBMCs, obtained from culture after CMV antigen stimulation. The receptors were gathered from a human donor in good health (CMV status not recorded). Some clones in this sample may be carry-over from other donors' samples. The CDR3 runs from the conserved cysteine through the conserved F or W. The order of the fields is clone size, J gene, V gene, D gene, CDR3 protein, CDR3 DNA. The D gene is left open where the match is weak. Clone size is given for some rows only: seen once, a few or many times, or a class if the clone is expanded.

-	TRBJ1-1	TRBV12-5	TRBD1	CASGSAGGTPVEAFF	TGTGCTAGTGGTTCCGCAGGGGGTACACCCGTGGAAGCTTTCTTT
few	TRBJ2-7	TRBV7-6	-	CASSPAGRYYEQYF	TGTGCCAGCAGCCCAGCCGGGCGGTACTACGAGCAGTACTTC
few	TRBJ2-7	TRBV11-2	TRBD2	CASSQVAGYEQYF	TGTGCCAGCAGCCAAGTAGCGGGATACGAGCAGTACTTC
-	TRBJ2-7	TRBV6-4	-	CANLGPLLLYEQYF	TGTGCCAACTTGGGCCCCCTACTACTCTACGAGCAGTACTTC
-	TRBJ2-1	TRBV28	TRBD2	CASSAFGGEAYNEQFF	TGTGCCAGCAGTGCTTTCGGGGGGGAGGCCTACAATGAGCAGTTCTTC
-	TRBJ1-1	TRBV12-3/TRBV12-4	-	CASFPLDGNSEAFF	TGTGCCAGCTTTCCCCTGGACGGGAACTCTGAAGCTTTCTTT
-	TRBJ2-4	TRBV29-1	-	CSVEDTKNIQYF	TGCAGCGTTGAGGACACCAAAAACATTCAGTACTTC
-	TRBJ1-5	TRBV7-9	-	CASSPQDQPQHF	TGTGCCAGCAGCCCACAAGATCAGCCCCAGCATTTT
-	TRBJ2-2	TRBV7-9	-	CASSVQGTGELFF	TGTGCCAGCAGCGTCCAGGGAACCGGGGAGCTGTTTTTT
few	TRBJ2-7	TRBV3-1	TRBD1	CASSRSGTGDYEQYF	TGTGCCAGCAGCCGCTCCGGGACAGGGGACTACGAGCAGTACTTC
-	TRBJ2-3	TRBV28	TRBD2	CASSPSVAGERTDTQYF	TGTGCCAGCAGCCCCTCCGTAGCGGGAGAGAGAACAGATACGCAGTATTTT
few	TRBJ1-2	TRBV7-6	TRBD1	CASSPPGQFYGYTF	TGTGCCAGCAGCCCACCGGGACAGTTCTATGGCTACACCTTC
-	TRBJ1-3	TRBV20-1	TRBD1	CSASPPGGQGRIGNTIYF	TGCAGTGCTTCCCCTCCCGGTGGACAGGGGCGGATCGGAAACACCATATATTTT
-	TRBJ2-1	TRBV19	TRBD2	CASSIGGGYNEQFF	TGTGCCAGTAGTATAGGGGGGGGGTACAATGAGCAGTTCTTC
-	TRBJ2-7	TRBV7-9	-	CASTGGGPREQYF	TGTGCCAGCACCGGTGGAGGCCCGAGGGAGCAGTACTTC
many	TRBJ2-1	TRBV19	TRBD1	CATSKGAPRHEQFF	TGTGCCACCTCAAAGGGGGCCCCCAGACATGAGCAGTTCTTC
-	TRBJ2-1	TRBV7-6	TRBD2	CASSLSYPGTSDYNEQFF	TGTGCCAGCAGCTTATCATACCCCGGGACTAGCGACTACAATGAGCAGTTCTTC
-	TRBJ2-5	TRBV28	-	CASKGALYQETQYF	TGTGCCAGCAAAGGGGCCCTGTACCAAGAGACCCAGTACTTC
-	TRBJ2-3	TRBV15	TRBD2	CATTLETVLAGTTDTQYF	TGTGCCACCACCCTAGAGACCGTTCTAGCGGGGACCACAGATACGCAGTATTTT
-	TRBJ1-1	TRBV11-3	-	CASSYGQSTEAFF	TGTGCCAGCAGCTATGGACAGAGCACTGAAGCTTTCTTT
few	TRBJ1-6	TRBV2	-	CASSDDRASSYNSPLHF	TGTGCCAGCAGTGACGACAGAGCGAGCTCCTATAATTCACCCCTCCACTTT
many	TRBJ2-1	TRBV14	-	CASSPVVSRRFF	TGTGCCAGCAGCCCTGTAGTAAGTCGACGGTTCTTC
few	TRBJ2-6	TRBV3-1	TRBD2	CASRGLAGGSGANVLTF	TGTGCCAGCAGAGGACTAGCGGGGGGCTCTGGGGCCAACGTCCTGACTTTC
-	TRBJ1-5	TRBV27	TRBD1	CASSFSTGEVNQPQHF	TGTGCCAGCAGTTTCTCGACAGGGGAGGTCAATCAGCCCCAGCATTTT
few	TRBJ1-6	TRBV11-2	-	CASSSYTDGLWNSPLHF	TGTGCCAGCAGCTCCTACACGGATGGGTTGTGGAATTCACCCCTCCACTTT
-	TRBJ2-1	TRBV28	-	CASSFWENNGNEQFF	TGTGCCAGCAGTTTTTGGGAGAACAATGGGAATGAGCAGTTCTTC